These T cell receptor beta chains were read from a single sample in a study of OX40 agonist ivuxolimab in advanced cancers. Assay: immunoSEQ multiplex PCR; the TCRdb copy retains only in-frame clones and omits some. Of some 97,000 clones listed, approximately 90% are singletons. The sample here was CD4+ or CD8+ T cells sorted from blood, taken in a trial of the OX40 agonist ivuxolimab. These receptors originate from an adult with an advanced solid tumor such as melanoma, head and neck, liver or kidney cancer. CDR3s include the opening cysteine and the closing phenylalanine or tryptophan. Part of the rows lack a size; the others show once, few, many or a class for expanded clones.

J gene,clone size,V gene,CDR3 protein
TRBJ1-5,.,TRBV18,CASSPRAANQPQHF
TRBJ2-3,.,TRBV6-1,CASRGQGADTQYF
TRBJ1-6,.,TRBV7-9,CASSSGGWNSPLHF
TRBJ2-2,.,TRBV9,CASSVAVSDRGTGELFF
TRBJ1-5,.,TRBV19,CASSISRGTGQPQHF
TRBJ2-7,.,TRBV6-6,CASSQLAGAYEQYF
TRBJ1-2,.,TRBV30,CAWADPGPRYGYTF
TRBJ2-5,.,TRBV6-1,CASSEWGLGAVETQYF
TRBJ1-5,.,TRBV2,CASRQGSSHSNQPQHF
TRBJ2-1,.,TRBV30,CAWSRLGQAAYEQFF
TRBJ2-7,.,TRBV29-1,CSVSPIKPGKTYEQYF
TRBJ2-1,.,TRBV5-1,CASSLLGTSGSGNEQFF
TRBJ2-3,.,TRBV5-1,CASSLGLAPTDTQYF
TRBJ2-2,.,TRBV29-1,CSASGTVPTGELFF
TRBJ1-2,few,TRBV7-2,CASSLGWGLGYTF
TRBJ1-1,.,TRBV19,CASTWNTEAFF
TRBJ2-1,.,TRBV5-4,CASSPRAGSSYNEQFF
TRBJ2-3,.,TRBV19,CASATSGARGPQTDTQYF
TRBJ2-7,once,TRBV5-1,CASSLAGKGYEQYF
TRBJ2-2,.,TRBV19,CASKGLAENTGELFF
TRBJ2-1,.,TRBV11-3,CASSPQPYGNEQFF
TRBJ2-7,.,TRBV19,CASRREAAFYEQYF
TRBJ1-2,.,TRBV29-1,CSVIAGGDSYGYTF
TRBJ2-1,.,TRBV6-6,CASSYRRYNEQFF
TRBJ2-3,.,TRBV6-1,CASSESWGLGTQYF
TRBJ1-2,.,TRBV7-7,CASSLGEGANYGYTF
TRBJ1-3,.,TRBV5-6,CASSFQGSGNTIYF
TRBJ1-1,.,TRBV29-1,CSVENRSRVRTNTEAFF
TRBJ1-5,.,TRBV10-3,CATNGQGENQPQHF